This TCR beta chain was retrieved from a study of blood T cell repertoires in COVID-19. Some clones are missing from TCRdb's copy, which holds only in-frame ones; the method was immunoSEQ multiplex PCR. Among more than 95,000 clones listed, 84% were seen once. V lost 0 bases and J 1 base, leaving 16 bases between the germline ends. There are 17 residues in the CDR3. CDR1 and CDR2 from the germline V gene are SGHNT and YYREEE (reference sequence). This TCR came from a man aged 55 to 70 with acute or convalescent COVID-19. The chain recombines TRBV5-4 with TRBJ1-2, with D hard to call. Sequenced: peripheral blood. Here the CDR3 DNA reads TGTGCCAGCAGCTTGGCGGCAGAGCGGCGCCGTAACTATGGCTACACCTTC. Protein sequence: CASSLAAERRRNYGYTF. Full variable domain (missing parts from reference TRBV5-4 and TRBJ1-2): ETGVTQSPTHLIKTRGQQVTLRCSSQSGHNTVSWYQQALGQGPQFIFQYYREEENGRGNFPPRFSGLQFPNYSSELNVNALELDDSALYLCASSLAAERRRNYGYTFGSGTRLTVV.